The present entry profiles one T cell receptor beta chain with its context. Its specificity is not known. The CDR3 totals 11 residues. Germline CDR1 and CDR2: SGHRS and YFSETQ. Trimming shortened V by 3 bases and J by 2 bases, and 2 bases separated the two germline ends. The data originate from a study of cytomegalovirus exposure and HLA in healthy donors. Notes on the study in general: Most TCR sequences were rare, but some public TCRs occurred in many donors. Cytomegalovirus association was listed for roughly 160 TCR beta chains. The classifier reportedly diagnosed cytomegalovirus status with high specificity and sensitivity.

The data were produced by immunoSEQ multiplex PCR, yet TCRdb's version contains in-frame clones alone and is incomplete. The table includes roughly 150,000 clones, about 96% detected once. The TCR comes from a young woman in good health and CMV-seronegative. The J gene is TRBJ2-5, the V gene TRBV5-1; D unresolved. The sequencing sample was made of PBMCs. The CDR3 sequence: CASSSQETQYF. The DNA of the CDR3 is TGCGCCAGCAGCTCTCAAGAGACCCAGTACTTC.